This is a list of T cell receptor beta chains from one sample in a study of human T cells and chemical hapten exposure. TCRdb passed the RACE reads through MiXCR, listing each CDR3 protein once. The sample carries about 180,000 distinct CDR3 sequences, 25% to 30% recorded once. The sequencing here drew on whole blood, taken in connection with sensitization to the hapten diphenylcyclopropenone (DPC). The receptors come from a woman aged 30 to 39 with alopecia areata. Some clones in this sample may be carry-over from other donors' samples. Each CDR3 is given with its conserved first and last residue. The D gene is left open where the match is weak. Clone sizes are given selectively: once, few, many, or a class where the clone is expanded.

j_gene: TRBJ2-1; d_gene: TRBD2; abundance: few; v_gene: TRBV4-2; CDR3aa: CASSQGHSSGGPPSYNEQFF; CDR3nt: TGTGCCAGCAGCCAAGGCCATTCTAGCGGGGGGCCCCCTAGTTACAATGAGCAGTTCTTC
j_gene: TRBJ2-5; d_gene: TRBD2; abundance: -; v_gene: TRBV28; CDR3aa: CASSTPTSGRKETQYF; CDR3nt: TGTGCCAGCAGTACCCCCACTAGCGGGAGAAAAGAGACCCAGTACTTC
j_gene: TRBJ2-5; d_gene: -; abundance: few; v_gene: TRBV7-6; CDR3aa: CASSLRTTFQETQYF; CDR3nt: TGTGCCAGCAGCTTGAGGACTACTTTCCAAGAGACCCAGTACTTC
j_gene: TRBJ2-5; d_gene: TRBD2; abundance: -; v_gene: TRBV30; CDR3aa: CAWKASGGLETQYF; CDR3nt: TGTGCCTGGAAGGCTAGCGGGGGACTGGAGACCCAGTACTTC
j_gene: TRBJ2-3; d_gene: TRBD2; abundance: -; v_gene: TRBV20-1; CDR3aa: CSAEYGTSGYTDTQYF; CDR3nt: TGCAGTGCTGAATACGGGACTAGCGGGTACACAGATACGCAGTATTTT
j_gene: TRBJ1-6; d_gene: -; abundance: -; v_gene: TRBV20-1; CDR3aa: CSARDRTRGSPLHF; CDR3nt: TGCAGTGCTAGAGACAGGACGAGGGGTTCACCCCTCCACTTT
j_gene: TRBJ2-3; d_gene: TRBD1; abundance: -; v_gene: TRBV18; CDR3aa: CASSPFVSSQGAADTQYF; CDR3nt: TGTGCCAGCTCACCCTTTGTCTCTAGCCAGGGGGCCGCAGATACGCAGTATTTT
j_gene: TRBJ1-1; d_gene: -; abundance: few; v_gene: TRBV4-2; CDR3aa: CASSQVGRVRSTEAFF; CDR3nt: TGTGCCAGCAGCCAAGTTGGGAGGGTTCGGAGCACTGAAGCTTTCTTT
j_gene: TRBJ2-4; d_gene: TRBD1; abundance: -; v_gene: TRBV28; CDR3aa: CASSRTGTGQNIQYF; CDR3nt: TGTGCCAGCAGTCGGACCGGGACAGGGCAAAACATTCAGTACTTC
j_gene: TRBJ2-3; d_gene: -; abundance: -; v_gene: TRBV28; CDR3aa: CASSFWGERTDTQYF; CDR3nt: TGTGCCAGCAGTTTCTGGGGGGAAAGAACAGATACGCAGTATTTT